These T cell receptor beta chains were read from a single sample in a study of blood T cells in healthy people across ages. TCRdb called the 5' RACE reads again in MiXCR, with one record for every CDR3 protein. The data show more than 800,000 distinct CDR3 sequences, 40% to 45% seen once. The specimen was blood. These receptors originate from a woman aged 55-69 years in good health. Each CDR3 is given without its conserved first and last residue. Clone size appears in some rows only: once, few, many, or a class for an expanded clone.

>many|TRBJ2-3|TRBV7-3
ASSLYQAGGTDTQY
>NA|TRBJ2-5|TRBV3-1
ASSQAGGTETQY
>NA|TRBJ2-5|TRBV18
ASSSLSGVQETQY
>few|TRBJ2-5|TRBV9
ASSVAPRRAQETQY
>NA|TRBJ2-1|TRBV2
ASSETSGLNEQF
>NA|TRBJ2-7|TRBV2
ASSVTQGAEQY
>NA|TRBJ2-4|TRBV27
ASSPYTVDLGGSQQY
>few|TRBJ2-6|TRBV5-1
ASSLGGFGGANVLT
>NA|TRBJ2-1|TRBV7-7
ASSPTSETAYNEQF
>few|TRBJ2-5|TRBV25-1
ASGPREETQY
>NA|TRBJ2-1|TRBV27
ASTETSGGEIPMIEQF
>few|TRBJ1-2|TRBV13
ASSRGGGQSYGYT
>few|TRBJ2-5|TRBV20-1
SGQAVPKETQY
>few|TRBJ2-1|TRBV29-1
SVGGLAGAGANGEQF
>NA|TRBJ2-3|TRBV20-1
SARETSGVETDTQY
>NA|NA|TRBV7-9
ASSLPAGDYNEQY